Each of the 18 T cell receptor beta chains below was sequenced from the same sample in a study of T-cell reconstitution after alpha-beta-depleted transplantation in children. Researchers prepared the TCRbeta library using unique molecular identifiers, the study reports. TCRdb redid the calling of the PCR reads with MiXCR, one entry per CDR3 protein. The table shows a few hundred thousand distinct CDR3 sequences, with roughly 27% occurring only once. The starting material was PBMCs, obtained before TCRalphabeta/CD19-depleted stem cell transplant. The receptors come from a boy under three years old with Wiskott-Aldrich syndrome, due to receive a stem cell transplant.

Concerning this clonotype: The junction does not match germline at one end; this may be a read error. The chain uses TRBV3-1 and TRBJ2-7; 9 bases map to TRBD1. The CDR3 is made up of 14 amino acids. CDR1 LGHDT and CDR2 YNNKEL come from the germline V gene (reference sequence). CDR3 residues: CASSKTGGSSEQYF. CDR3 in DNA: TGTGCCAGCAGCAAAACAGGGGGCTCCTCCGAGCAGTACTTC.

This clonotype was counted only a few times. Here the CDR3 DNA reads TGTGCCAGCAGCGGGGGACTAGCGTTCCCAGATACGCAGTATTTT. Its translation: CASSGGLAFPDTQYF. This rearrangement joins TRBV12-3 or TRBV12-4 to TRBJ2-3, with TRBD2 matching 10 bases. The CDR3 runs to 15 residues. With 6 bases clipped from V and 4 bases from J, the junction kept 7 bases outside the gene matches.

The chain is built from TRBV21-1 and TRBJ2-5; TRBD2 is taken as the D call from the table, unchecked against the DNA. TRBV21-1 is designated a pseudogene. The CDR3 totals 15 residues. For the CDR3, the DNA is TGTGCCAGCAGCACCGGGACTAGCGGATCGGAGACCCAGTACTTC. Translated: CASSTGTSGSETQYF.

This clonotype was detected a few times. The chain couples TRBV5-5 to TRBJ2-7; 12 bases agree with TRBD2. The junction had 7 bases not matched to a gene; V was cut back by 3 bases and J by 6 bases. The CDR3 runs 15 residues. CDR1 is SGHKS, CDR2 YYEKEE, per germline (reference sequence). This CDR3 reads CASSSGLAGLLEQYF. CDR3 sequence (DNA): TGTGCCAGCAGCTCGGGACTAGCGGGTCTCCTCGAGCAGTACTTC.

The gene calls are TRBV20-1 and TRBJ2-5; D unresolved. The ends were cut back, 2 bases at V and 5 bases at J, with 15 bases in the middle. The CDR3 is 14 residues long. Germline lookup yields CDR1 DFQATT and CDR2 SNEGSKA (reference sequence). The CDR3 DNA reads TGCAGTGCTAGAAAGACGGACGCTCGGGAGACCCAGTACTTC. Its translation: CSARKTDARETQYF.

J is TRBJ1-6 and V is TRBV27; D gene uncertain. V was clipped by 2 bases and J by 8 bases, with 7 bases between them. Per germline, CDR1 MNHEY and CDR2 SMNVEV (reference sequence). This CDR3 comprises 13 residues. Here the CDR3 reads CASSLQFDSPLHF. The CDR3, as DNA: TGTGCCAGCAGTTTACAGTTCGATTCACCCCTCCACTTT.

This clonotype came up a few times. This chain joins TRBV10-3 and TRBJ2-2, with 9 bases aligning to TRBD2. Germline trimming cut 6 bases from V and 4 bases from J; bases unmatched to any gene: 9. The germline V gene encodes CDR1 ENHRY and CDR2 SYGVKD. There are 16 residues in the CDR3. CDR3 coding DNA: TGTGCCATCAGCCGTAGACTAGCGGAGACCACCGGGGAGCTGTTTTTT. This gives the protein CAISRRLAETTGELFF.

V is TRBV30 and J is TRBJ1-2, with D possibly being TRBD1 (6 bases). Germline CDR1 reads GTSNPN; CDR2 reads SVGIG (reference sequence). This CDR3 is 12 amino acids long. V lost 2 bases and J 4 bases, leaving 8 bases between the germline ends. DNA for the CDR3: TGTGCCTGGAGTTTGGACAGCTATGGCTACACCTTC. This codes for CAWSLDSYGYTF.

The chain employs TRBV20-1 and TRBJ2-5; unclear D gene. V was pared by 4 bases and J by 0 bases, with 15 bases between. The CDR3 totals 15 residues. The germline gives CDR1 DFQATT, CDR2 SNEGSKA (reference sequence). The CDR3 is CSANTMGIYQETQYF. CDR3 DNA sequence: TGCAGTGCTAATACGATGGGCATTTACCAAGAGACCCAGTACTTC.

This clonotype was counted a few times. The chain employs TRBV27 and TRBJ2-7, with D uncertain. Germline CDR1 MNHEY, CDR2 SMNVEV (reference sequence). The CDR3 is 15 residues long. V lost 3 bases and J lost 3, with 15 bases in between. In DNA form, the CDR3 reads TGTGCCAGCAGTTTGTCGGGTTTTAAAGGCTACGAGCAGTACTTC. Encoded protein: CASSLSGFKGYEQYF.

CDR3 nucleotide sequence: TGTGCCAGCAGCTACCGGGACACCACAGGATACGAGCAGTACTTC. Residues: CASSYRDTTGYEQYF. The rearrangement joins TRBV9 to TRBJ2-7; possibly TRBD1 for D (6 bases). The V and J ends lost 4 bases and 4 bases respectively, with 18 bases between them. Germline loops: CDR1 SGDLS, CDR2 YYNGEE. This CDR3 contains 15 residues.

The rearrangement joins TRBV15 to TRBJ2-7, with D maybe TRBD2 (6 bases). V was pared by 4 bases and J by 0 bases, with 10 bases between. Germline V gives CDR1 LNHNV, CDR2 YYDKDF (reference sequence). This CDR3 region has 14 residues. The CDR3 DNA reads as TGTGCCACCAGCACTGCGGGATACTCCTACGAGCAGTACTTC. This gives the protein CATSTAGYSYEQYF.

J is TRBJ2-7 and V is TRBV2; no firm D call. Germline V gene lookup returns CDR1 SNHLY and CDR2 FYNNEI. Trimming stripped 5 bases from V and 3 bases from J, with 14 bases between. The CDR3 consists of 14 residues. The CDR3 DNA reads as TGTGCCAGCAGTTCTGTACGGCCCAGCTACGAGCAGTACTTC. It translates to CASSSVRPSYEQYF.

This clonotype was counted many times. In nucleotides, the CDR3 is TGTGCCAGCAGTTTCGAAGGGATTGGCACAGATACGCAGTATTTT. It encodes CASSFEGIGTDTQYF. V and J are TRBV27 and TRBJ2-3; D gene uncertain. V lost 3 bases and J 1 base, leaving 11 bases between the germline ends. Germline V gives CDR1 MNHEY, CDR2 SMNVEV (reference sequence). The CDR3 runs to 15 residues.

The chain is built from TRBV5-1 and TRBJ2-1; 9 bases match TRBD2. Trimming removed 2 bases from V and 6 bases from J; junction bases left unmatched: 6. This CDR3 comprises 15 residues. Germline V gene lookup returns CDR1 SGHRS and CDR2 YFSETQ. In nucleotides, the CDR3 is TGCGCCAGCAGCTTCGGCGGGAGGGATCGCAATGAGCAGTTCTTC. This encodes CASSFGGRDRNEQFF. The variable domain in full, completed from reference TRBV5-1 and TRBJ2-1, reads KAGVTQTPRYLIKTRGQQVTLSCSPISGHRSVSWYQQTPGQGLQFLFEYFSETQRNKGNFPGRFSGRQFSNSRSEMNVSTLELGDSALYLCASSFGGRDRNEQFFGPGTRLTVL.

This clonotype was picked up a small number of times. The rearrangement uses TRBV20-1 and TRBJ2-2, with TRBD2 matching 9 bases. CDR1 and CDR2 from the germline V gene are DFQATT and SNEGSKA (reference sequence). V lost 3 bases, J lost 2 bases, and 13 bases stayed unmatched. The CDR3 extends over 18 amino acids. CDR3 sequence reads: CSARLIRSTSGNTGELFF. In DNA form, the CDR3 reads TGCAGTGCTAGGCTGATACGATCGACTAGCGGAAACACCGGGGAGCTGTTTTTT.

The sample holds a few counts of this clonotype. The genes are TRBV5-1 and TRBJ2-5; a possible D gene is TRBD2 (6 bases). This CDR3 has 14 residues. Germline lookup yields CDR1 SGHRS and CDR2 YFSETQ. With 4 bases removed from V and 5 bases from J, the gap between germline ends came to 15 bases. CDR3 in DNA: TGCGCCAGCAGCGAGCCCGGGACTTTGGAGACCCAGTACTTC. It translates to CASSEPGTLETQYF.

The rearrangement links TRBV24-1 to TRBJ2-3; the D call may be TRBD1 or TRBD2 (5 bases each). The V end lost 6 bases, the J end lost 3 bases, and 12 bases lay between the germline ends. Germline-derived CDR1 and CDR2 are KGHDR and SFDVKD. The CDR3 length is 14 residues. CDR3 in amino acids: CATSRDAVTDTQYF. CDR3 in DNA: TGTGCCACCAGTCGGGACGCAGTAACAGATACGCAGTATTTT.